The source of this T cell receptor (beta chain) is a study of T cell responses to AZD1222 COVID-19 vaccine. Sequenced by immunoSEQ multiplex PCR; TCRdb stores in-frame clones only, minus some. This table holds some 120,000 clones, 80% to 90% found once. A remark on this clone: Antigen specificity is unknown.

Study results and caveats: Clonal diversity was possibly underestimated; the donors were predominantly white British and more often female. Increased Spike-specific TCR breadth and depth were observed after two AZD1222 doses.

This CDR3 contains 14 residues. The V and J ends lost 3 bases and 10 bases, in that order; junction bases with no gene match: 10. CDR1 is MGHRA, CDR2 YSYEKL, per germline. The clonotype originates from an adult in good health. This chain connects TRBV4-1 to TRBJ1-2; 8 bases match TRBD1. The sample consisted of peripheral blood, taken on day 0 of MenACWY control vaccination. DNA for the CDR3: TGCGCCAGCAGCCAGAGGACAGGGTCGATCGACTACACCTTC. Encoded protein: CASSQRTGSIDYTF.